A selection of T cell receptor beta chains follows, all from one sample in a study of T cell responses to AZD1222 COVID-19 vaccine. Produced via immunoSEQ multiplex PCR; TCRdb's table is partial and in-frame only. The sample lists fewer than 200,000 clones, around 92% occurring once. Source: peripheral blood, taken on day 0 of AZD1222 vaccination. All receptors come from an adult in good health. CDR3s include the opening cysteine and the closing phenylalanine or tryptophan. The order of the fields is V gene, CDR3 length, D gene, J gene, CDR3 protein. D genes are given only for firm matches.

v_gene: TRBV30; len: 14; d_gene: NA; j_gene: TRBJ1-1; CDR3aa: CAWNRALMNTEAFF
v_gene: TRBV6-2/TRBV6-3; len: 15; d_gene: NA; j_gene: TRBJ2-2; CDR3aa: CASSPSDSYTGELFF
v_gene: TRBV28; len: 15; d_gene: TRBD2; j_gene: TRBJ2-1; CDR3aa: CASRLGLAGDNEQFF
v_gene: TRBV29-1; len: 13; d_gene: NA; j_gene: TRBJ1-4; CDR3aa: CSVLRTTNEKLFF
v_gene: TRBV3-1/TRBV3-2; len: 16; d_gene: NA; j_gene: TRBJ1-1; CDR3aa: CASSQGRQSPNTEAFF
v_gene: TRBV15; len: 12; d_gene: NA; j_gene: TRBJ1-5; CDR3aa: CATSRARQPQHF
v_gene: TRBV10-1; len: 13; d_gene: NA; j_gene: TRBJ2-7; CDR3aa: CASNADLASEQYF
v_gene: TRBV6-4; len: 13; d_gene: NA; j_gene: TRBJ2-2; CDR3aa: CASSAKATGELFF
v_gene: TRBV5-1; len: 15; d_gene: NA; j_gene: TRBJ2-2; CDR3aa: CASSFSGSGTGELFF
v_gene: TRBV2; len: 13; d_gene: NA; j_gene: TRBJ2-7; CDR3aa: CASSIRGPYEQYF
v_gene: TRBV2; len: 14; d_gene: TRBD2; j_gene: TRBJ2-7; CDR3aa: CASRGLAGEGEQYF
v_gene: TRBV5-4; len: 17; d_gene: NA; j_gene: TRBJ1-4; CDR3aa: CASSPRGVNRENEKLFF
v_gene: TRBV29-1; len: 13; d_gene: NA; j_gene: TRBJ2-2; CDR3aa: CSVRGGSGGELFF
v_gene: TRBV7-9; len: 14; d_gene: NA; j_gene: TRBJ1-4; CDR3aa: CASSSIGSPRKLFF
v_gene: TRBV6-5; len: 12; d_gene: NA; j_gene: TRBJ1-3; CDR3aa: CAWGDSGNTIYF
v_gene: TRBV19; len: 14; d_gene: NA; j_gene: TRBJ1-1; CDR3aa: CASSISQANTEAFF
v_gene: TRBV5-1; len: 13; d_gene: NA; j_gene: TRBJ2-7; CDR3aa: CASTGTASYEQYF
v_gene: TRBV27; len: 17; d_gene: NA; j_gene: TRBJ1-4; CDR3aa: CASSLRSPIATNEKLFF
v_gene: TRBV9; len: 16; d_gene: NA; j_gene: TRBJ1-2; CDR3aa: CASSAQNGAFSQGYTF
v_gene: TRBV5-6; len: 15; d_gene: NA; j_gene: TRBJ2-1; CDR3aa: CASSLLQGPYNEQFF
v_gene: TRBV10-3; len: 14; d_gene: NA; j_gene: TRBJ1-2; CDR3aa: CAIRVQGTNYGYTF
v_gene: TRBV24-1; len: 13; d_gene: NA; j_gene: TRBJ1-5; CDR3aa: CATSLPGGQPQHF
v_gene: TRBV15; len: 16; d_gene: TRBD1; j_gene: TRBJ1-4; CDR3aa: CATSRASGQGNEKLFF
v_gene: TRBV19; len: 14; d_gene: NA; j_gene: TRBJ1-5; CDR3aa: CASSPREGGQPQHF
v_gene: TRBV6-2/TRBV6-3; len: 16; d_gene: NA; j_gene: TRBJ1-2; CDR3aa: CASSYFLAVTNYGYTF
v_gene: TRBV6-5; len: 14; d_gene: NA; j_gene: TRBJ1-2; CDR3aa: CATLHQGRVDGYTF
v_gene: TRBV5-1; len: 14; d_gene: NA; j_gene: TRBJ2-3; CDR3aa: CASSSADATDTQYF
v_gene: TRBV24-1; len: 12; d_gene: NA; j_gene: TRBJ2-1; CDR3aa: CASGTRANEQFF
v_gene: TRBV28; len: 15; d_gene: TRBD1; j_gene: TRBJ1-2; CDR3aa: CASSLLIPGGDGYTF
v_gene: TRBV7-2; len: 14; d_gene: NA; j_gene: TRBJ1-1; CDR3aa: CASSPGPLGTEAFF
v_gene: TRBV24-1; len: 14; d_gene: NA; j_gene: TRBJ2-3; CDR3aa: CATSDFQDSDTQYF
v_gene: TRBV19; len: 13; d_gene: NA; j_gene: TRBJ2-2; CDR3aa: CASSIQNTGELFF
v_gene: TRBV5-4; len: 14; d_gene: NA; j_gene: TRBJ2-1; CDR3aa: CASSYPGGYNEQFF
v_gene: TRBV6-1; len: 15; d_gene: NA; j_gene: TRBJ2-5; CDR3aa: CASSESGHRGETQYF
v_gene: TRBV6-5; len: 13; d_gene: TRBD1; j_gene: TRBJ1-2; CDR3aa: CASSSDRDYGYTF
v_gene: TRBV18; len: 16; d_gene: NA; j_gene: TRBJ1-3; CDR3aa: CASSPRDGNSGNTIYF
v_gene: TRBV19; len: 20; d_gene: NA; j_gene: TRBJ2-2; CDR3aa: CASSIERQGGGDLNTGELFF
v_gene: TRBV7-9; len: 15; d_gene: TRBD1; j_gene: TRBJ1-1; CDR3aa: CASSLGQGRGTEAFF
v_gene: TRBV24-1; len: 13; d_gene: NA; j_gene: TRBJ2-1; CDR3aa: CATSGYRGTEQFF
v_gene: TRBV29-1; len: 12; d_gene: NA; j_gene: TRBJ2-7; CDR3aa: CSAGTAPIEQYF
v_gene: TRBV28; len: 15; d_gene: NA; j_gene: TRBJ1-4; CDR3aa: CASSLHTGSNEKLFF
v_gene: TRBV14; len: 12; d_gene: NA; j_gene: TRBJ1-5; CDR3aa: CASSQAGGPQHF
v_gene: TRBV19; len: 14; d_gene: TRBD2; j_gene: TRBJ2-2; CDR3aa: CASSTGGHTGELFF
v_gene: TRBV6-5; len: 10; d_gene: NA; j_gene: TRBJ2-1; CDR3aa: CASTLGEQFF
v_gene: TRBV4-2; len: 16; d_gene: TRBD2; j_gene: TRBJ2-2; CDR3aa: CASSQSLAGDTGELFF
v_gene: TRBV18; len: 16; d_gene: TRBD1; j_gene: TRBJ2-7; CDR3aa: CASSPYSTGGVYEQYF
v_gene: TRBV5-4; len: 12; d_gene: NA; j_gene: TRBJ1-2; CDR3aa: CASSLDSYGYTF
v_gene: TRBV7-6; len: 16; d_gene: NA; j_gene: TRBJ2-1; CDR3aa: CASSSRTEGLGNEQFF
v_gene: TRBV19; len: 17; d_gene: TRBD2; j_gene: TRBJ2-1; CDR3aa: CASRSRLAGVNYNEQFF
v_gene: TRBV2; len: 12; d_gene: NA; j_gene: TRBJ1-1; CDR3aa: CASSEGVTEAFF
v_gene: TRBV5-1; len: 14; d_gene: NA; j_gene: TRBJ2-1; CDR3aa: CASSLKDTYNEQFF
v_gene: TRBV6-4; len: 15; d_gene: TRBD1; j_gene: TRBJ2-2; CDR3aa: CASSEGQGNTGELFF